These 24 T cell receptor beta chains came from one sample sequenced in a study of cytomegalovirus exposure and HLA in healthy donors. The PCR was carried out with 60 Vbeta primers and 13 Jbeta primers. Generated by immunoSEQ multiplex PCR, the TCRdb table keeps only in-frame clones and is missing some. The data contain 150,000 to 200,000 clones, less than 80% of them singletons. The material sequenced was PBMCs. Receptors originate from a man aged 40-49 years in good health and CMV-seronegative.

This clone was seen only once. The CDR3 region is CASSLFRGGETQYF. Written as DNA, the CDR3 is TGTGCCAGCAGCTTATTCAGGGGAGGGGAGACCCAGTACTTC. The chain is built from TRBV7-6 and TRBJ2-5; TRBD2 might be the D (7 bases). Germline V lookup: CDR1 SGHVS, CDR2 FNYEAQ. Trimming took 2 bases from V and 5 from J, leaving 12 bases between them. The CDR3 totals 14 residues.

This clone was detected once. This sequence joins TRBV15 and TRBJ1-5, with a tentative D call TRBD1 (5 bases). There are 14 residues in the CDR3. Between the trimmed V and J ends, which lost 5 bases and 2 bases, there was a span of 10 bases. Germline assignment: CDR1 LNHNV and CDR2 YYDKDF (reference sequence). CDR3 sequence: CATSGGEGNQPQHF. The CDR3 DNA reads TGTGCCACCAGCGGAGGGGAGGGCAATCAGCCCCAGCATTTT.

V is TRBV30 and J is TRBJ2-7, with D perhaps TRBD1 (6 bases). V shed 5 bases and J shed 1 base, with 15 bases lying between them. This CDR3 contains 14 residues. Germline V gene data show CDR1 as GTSNPN and CDR2 as SVGIG (reference sequence). The CDR3, as DNA: TGTGCCTGGGTCTCGAACAGGGATTCCTACGAGCAGTACTTC. Protein sequence: CAWVSNRDSYEQYF.

The chain carries TRBV25-1 and TRBJ1-2; 9 bases align to TRBD1. Germline CDR1 is MGHDK and CDR2 is SYGVNS. The CDR3 is made up of 15 amino acids. Trimming took 1 base from V and 8 from J; bases not matched to a gene: 8. The CDR3 is CASSEWDRVLGGYTF. CDR3 coding DNA: TGTGCCAGCAGTGAATGGGACAGGGTGCTGGGGGGCTACACCTTC.

This clone was recorded a few times. The chain has TRBV18 and TRBJ2-2; D is perhaps TRBD1 (5 bases). Trimming left V 3 bases short and J 7 bases short, with 15 bases between. This CDR3 spans 15 amino acids. Germline V lookup: CDR1 KGHSH, CDR2 LQKENI. The CDR3 coding sequence is TGTGCCAGCTCACCTCAAGGACAAGAACACGGGGAGCTGTTTTTT. Translating gives CASSPQGQEHGELFF.

The genes are TRBV25-1 and TRBJ2-1; the match to TRBD2 covers 12 bases. This CDR3 is 16 amino acids long. V was pared by 7 bases and J by 7 bases, with 11 bases of the junction left unmatched. Germline values: CDR1 MGHDK, CDR2 SYGVNS. The CDR3 DNA sequence: TGTGCCAGCAAAGACACCGGACTAGCGGGACCAAATGAGCAGTTCTTC. It specifies CASKDTGLAGPNEQFF.

V usage is TRBV25-1 and J usage is TRBJ2-3; D is unclear. Trimming removed 8 bases at V and 3 bases at J, with 9 bases between. The CDR3 loop spans 12 amino acids. The germline CDR1 and CDR2 sequences are MGHDK and SYGVNS. This chain's CDR3 is CASSGLTDTQYF. Here the CDR3 DNA reads TGTGCCAGCTCCGGGTTAACAGATACGCAGTATTTT.

The chain joins TRBV4-3 to TRBJ2-3, with 12 bases aligning to TRBD2. Looked up from germline, CDR1 is LGHNA and CDR2 is YSLEER. The CDR3 is made up of 15 amino acids. Germline trimming cut 4 bases from V and 3 bases from J; bases unmatched to any gene: 2. The CDR3 loop is CASSLTSGSTDTQYF. The CDR3 bases are TGCGCCAGCAGCCTGACTAGCGGGAGTACAGATACGCAGTATTTT.

V usage is TRBV7-9 and J usage is TRBJ2-1; 7 positions match TRBD1. The germline CDR1 and CDR2 sequences are SEHNR and FQNEAQ (reference sequence). This CDR3 is built from 12 residues. J was trimmed by 7 bases and V by 5 bases; bases with no gene match: 2. CDR3 nucleotide sequence: TGTGCCAGCAGCATGACAGGGAATGAGCAGTTCTTC. Its protein is CASSMTGNEQFF. Variable domain in full (rest from reference TRBV7-9 and TRBJ2-1): DTGVSQNPRHKITKRGQNVTFRCDPISEHNRLYWYRQTLGQGPEFLTYFQNEAQLEKSRLLSDRFSAERPKGSFSTLEIQRTEQGDSAMYLCASSMTGNEQFFGPGTRLTVL.

V and J are TRBV4-2 and TRBJ2-3, with D perhaps TRBD2 (5 bases). Per germline, CDR1 LGHNA and CDR2 YNFKEQ. The germline V and J ends were trimmed by 3 bases and 4 bases, with 8 bases remaining between them. The CDR3 is 13 residues long. The CDR3 region has the DNA TGTGCCAGCAGCCAGTTACTAGCAGATACGCAGTATTTT. Its protein is CASSQLLADTQYF.

CDR3 DNA: TGTGCCATCAGTGAGTCGAAAGGGGCTGCTTTCTTT. This codes for CAISESKGAAFF. This rearrangement joins TRBV10-3 to TRBJ1-1; the D gene is possibly TRBD1 (5 bases). The V end lost 0 bases, the J end lost 11 bases, and 10 bases lay between the germline ends. Germline assignment: CDR1 ENHRY and CDR2 SYGVKD. The CDR3 is 12 amino acids.

The rearrangement links TRBV7-2 to TRBJ2-7; 8 nucleotides match TRBD2. Germline trimming cut 6 bases from V and 0 bases from J; bases unmatched to any gene: 7. This CDR3 is 15 amino acids long. CDR1 is SGHTA, CDR2 FQGNSA, per germline. CDR3 amino acids: CASSPRGGRSYEQYF. The CDR3 DNA reads as TGTGCCAGCAGTCCCCGGGGGGGCCGCTCCTACGAGCAGTACTTC.

This clone has just one count. In DNA, the CDR3 is TGTGCCACCAGCAGAGCAACAGGGAGCTCCTACAATGAGCAGTTCTTC. It encodes CATSRATGSSYNEQFF. This chain uses TRBV15 with TRBJ2-1; TRBD1 might be the D (6 bases). The ends were cut back, 1 base at V and 0 bases at J, with 10 bases in the middle. This CDR3 has 16 residues. CDR1 is LNHNV, CDR2 YYDKDF, per germline (reference sequence).

Only a few counts were recorded for this clone. J is TRBJ1-1 and V is TRBV28, with no clear D. Between the trimmed V and J ends, which lost 1 base and 2 bases, there was a span of 8 bases. Germline loops: CDR1 MDHEN, CDR2 SYDVKM. The CDR3 totals 14 residues. CDR3 in DNA: TGTGCCAGCAGTTTATTATCGGGAAACACTGAAGCTTTCTTT. Residues: CASSLLSGNTEAFF.

This clone was counted a few times. V usage is TRBV9 and J usage is TRBJ2-7, with D possibly matching TRBD1 (5 bases). Germline CDR1 and CDR2: SGDLS and YYNGEE. This CDR3 is 12 amino acids long. V lost 3 bases to trimming and J lost 3 bases, with 7 bases between them. CDR3 DNA sequence: TGTGCCAGCAGCGCGACAGACTACGAGCAGTACTTC. Translating it yields CASSATDYEQYF.

This chain uses TRBV2 with TRBJ2-5; 7 positions agree with TRBD2. J gave up 5 bases and V 3 bases, and 9 bases lay outside the gene matches. The CDR3 is made up of 15 amino acids. Germline V gene sequence: CDR1 SNHLY, CDR2 FYNNEI. The CDR3 loop reads CASSEMGRDLETQYF. Here the CDR3 DNA reads TGTGCCAGCAGTGAGATGGGGAGGGACCTGGAGACCCAGTACTTC.

CDR3 residues: CASSELAGGDPLSTDTQYF. The CDR3 DNA reads TGTGCCAGCAGTGAACTAGCGGGGGGAGACCCCCTAAGCACAGATACGCAGTATTTT. This chain uses TRBV6-1 with TRBJ2-3; 11 bases line up with TRBD2. CDR1 and CDR2 (germline): MNHNS, SASEGT. V shed 2 bases and J 0 bases; nucleotides not matched to a gene: 10. This CDR3 has 19 amino acids.

The CDR3 region is CASSDLAGDTQYF. DNA for the CDR3: TGTGCCAGCAGTGACCTAGCGGGAGATACGCAGTATTTT. This chain uses TRBV2 with TRBJ2-3, with 8 bases aligning to TRBD2. The CDR3 runs 13 residues. Trimming at V came to 3 bases and at J to 5 bases, leaving 1 base not matched to a gene. Germline V gene lookup returns CDR1 SNHLY and CDR2 FYNNEI.

This clone has a handful of counts. The chain uses TRBV5-1 and TRBJ1-2; TRBD1 matches 8 bases. This CDR3 has 15 residues. V shed 4 bases, J shed 4 bases, and the junction held 9 bases outside the gene matches. CDR1 is SGHRS, CDR2 YFSETQ, per germline. CDR3 bases: TGCGCCAGCAGCCCCCGGACAGGGTTCGGCTATGGCTACACCTTC. Translating gives CASSPRTGFGYGYTF.

The CDR3 DNA reads TGCGCCAGCAGCTACAGGGGGCCATTGAACACCGGGGAGCTGTTTTTT. Translated, it gives CASSYRGPLNTGELFF. The rearrangement links TRBV5-1 to TRBJ2-2; 9 bases fit TRBD1. CDR3 length: 16 residues. Trimming removed 3 bases from V and 1 base from J; junction bases left unmatched: 4. The germline gives CDR1 SGHRS, CDR2 YFSETQ.

This clone was found once. J is TRBJ1-2 and V is TRBV6-1, with a possible D match to TRBD1 (5 bases). Per germline, CDR1 MNHNS and CDR2 SASEGT. Trimming removed 1 base from V and 7 bases from J, with 10 bases in between. The CDR3 contains 13 residues. The DNA for the CDR3 is TGTGCCAGCAGTGAAGAGGGGCCTGGTGGCTACACCTTC. Its translation is CASSEEGPGGYTF.

The rearrangement uses TRBV4-3 and TRBJ2-1; the D gene is possibly TRBD2 (5 bases). This CDR3 is built from 16 residues. From germline, CDR1 is LGHNA and CDR2 YSLEER. The V and J ends lost 0 bases and 3 bases respectively, with 12 bases between them. CDR3 DNA sequence: TGCGCCAGCAGCCAAGATTGGCGAGCGGACTACAATGAGCAGTTCTTC. Amino acid sequence: CASSQDWRADYNEQFF.

The chain joins TRBV19 to TRBJ2-7, with 9 bases fitting TRBD1. The CDR3 extends over 13 amino acids. Germline V lookup: CDR1 LNHDA, CDR2 SQIVND (reference sequence). Trimming took 9 bases from V and 4 from J; bases not matched to a gene: 7. CDR3 protein: CASARDREYEQYF. The CDR3 DNA follows: TGTGCCAGCGCACGGGACAGGGAGTACGAGCAGTACTTC.

The chain is built from TRBV5-8 and TRBJ2-5, with TRBD1 matching over 7 bases. The CDR3 spans 13 residues. Germline V gene data show CDR1 as SGHTS and CDR2 as YDEGEE. V lost 4 bases, J lost 5 bases, and 5 bases stayed unmatched. CDR3 amino acids: CASSTDRVETQYF. CDR3 in DNA: TGTGCCAGCAGCACTGACAGGGTTGAGACCCAGTACTTC.